The present T cell receptor beta chain was sequenced within a study of radiation and T cells in renal cell carcinoma. Study information: Nephrectomy followed 15 Gy stereotactic body radiation by 4 weeks.

Trimming shortened V by 0 bases and J by 5 bases, and 14 bases separated the two germline ends. The CDR3 totals 16 residues. Germline-derived CDR1 and CDR2 are SGDLS and YYNGEE. With respect to this clone: Its antigen remains unidentified.

As for time point: blood 2 weeks post-SBRT. The sample's treatment: 15 Gy SBRT to primary tumor, nephrectomy 4 weeks later. Serial blood draws occurred at baseline and 2 and 4 weeks post-SBRT. This renal cell carcinoma was of the clear cell type. Sequencing was performed with immunoSEQ multiplex PCR; in TCRdb, only in-frame clones are kept and a portion is missing. The sample has some 130,000 clones, more than 70% seen once. Study-level results: Top tumor clonotypes rose in blood 2 weeks post-radiation, then contracted.

Specimen: blood, collected from a patient whose treatment included radiotherapy and nephrectomy. The receptor was derived from a woman between 65 and 79 years old with renal cell carcinoma. This rearrangement joins TRBV9 to TRBJ1-4; D may be TRBD1 (6 bases). Here the CDR3 DNA reads TGTGCCAGCAGCGTAGAGGGGGGACCGTGGAATGAAAAACTGTTTTTT. This gives the protein CASSVEGGPWNEKLFF. The full variable domain, completed using reference TRBV9 and TRBJ1-4, is DSGVTQTPKHLITATGQRVTLRCSPRSGDLSVYWYQQSLDQGLQFLIQYYNGEERAKGNILERFSAQQFPDLHSELNLSSLELGDSALYFCASSVEGGPWNEKLFFGSGTQLSVL.